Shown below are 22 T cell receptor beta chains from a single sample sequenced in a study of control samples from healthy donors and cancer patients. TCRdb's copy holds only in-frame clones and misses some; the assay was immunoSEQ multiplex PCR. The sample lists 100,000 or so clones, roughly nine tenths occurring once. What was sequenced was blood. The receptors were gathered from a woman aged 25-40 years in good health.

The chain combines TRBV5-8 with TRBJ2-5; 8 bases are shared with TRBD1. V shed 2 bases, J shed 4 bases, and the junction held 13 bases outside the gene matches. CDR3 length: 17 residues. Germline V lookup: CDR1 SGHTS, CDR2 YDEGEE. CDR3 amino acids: CASSLTLSGGRGETQYF. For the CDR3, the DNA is TGTGCCAGCAGCTTAACCCTCTCAGGGGGCCGCGGAGAGACCCAGTACTTC. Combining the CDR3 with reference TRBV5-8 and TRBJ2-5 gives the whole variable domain EAGVTQSPTHLIKTRGQQATLRCSPISGHTSVYWYQQALGLGLQFLLWYDEGEERNRGNFPPRFSGRQFPNYSSELNVNALELEDSALYLCASSLTLSGGRGETQYFGPGTRLLVL.

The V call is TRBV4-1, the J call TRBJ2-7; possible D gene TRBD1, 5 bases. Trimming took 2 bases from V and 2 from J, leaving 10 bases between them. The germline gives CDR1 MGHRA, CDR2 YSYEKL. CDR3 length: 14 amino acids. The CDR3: CASSQRWGPYEQYF. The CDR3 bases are TGCGCCAGCAGCCAACGATGGGGCCCCTACGAGCAGTACTTC.

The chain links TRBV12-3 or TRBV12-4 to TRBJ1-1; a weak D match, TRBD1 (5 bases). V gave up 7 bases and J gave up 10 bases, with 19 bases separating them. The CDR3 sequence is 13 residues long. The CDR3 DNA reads TGTGCCAGCACCGAGGGGTTAGGGTCTGGAGCTTTCTTT. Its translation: CASTEGLGSGAFF.

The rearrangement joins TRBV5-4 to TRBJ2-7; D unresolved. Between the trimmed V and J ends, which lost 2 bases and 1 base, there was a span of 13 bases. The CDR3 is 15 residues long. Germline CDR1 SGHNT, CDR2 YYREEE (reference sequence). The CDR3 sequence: CASSLSPLGSYEQYF. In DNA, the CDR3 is TGTGCCAGCAGCTTAAGTCCCCTGGGATCCTACGAGCAGTACTTC.

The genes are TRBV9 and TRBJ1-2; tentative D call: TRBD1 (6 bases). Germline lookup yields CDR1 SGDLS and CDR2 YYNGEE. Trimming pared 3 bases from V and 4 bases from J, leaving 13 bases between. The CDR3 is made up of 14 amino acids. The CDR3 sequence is CASSDGGLGYGYTF. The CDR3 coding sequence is TGTGCCAGCAGCGACGGGGGGCTCGGCTATGGCTACACCTTC.

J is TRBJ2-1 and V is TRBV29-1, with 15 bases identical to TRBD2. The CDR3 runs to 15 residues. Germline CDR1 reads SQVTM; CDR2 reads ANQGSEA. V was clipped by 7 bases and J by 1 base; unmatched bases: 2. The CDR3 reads CSAGTSGRSYNEQFF. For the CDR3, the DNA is TGCAGCGCCGGGACTAGCGGGAGGTCCTACAATGAGCAGTTCTTC.

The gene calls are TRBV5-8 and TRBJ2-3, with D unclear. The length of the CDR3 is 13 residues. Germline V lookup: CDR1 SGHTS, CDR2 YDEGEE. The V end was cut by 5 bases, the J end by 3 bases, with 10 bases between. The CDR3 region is CASRLGSTDTQYF. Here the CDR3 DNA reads TGTGCCAGCAGGCTAGGAAGTACAGATACGCAGTATTTT.

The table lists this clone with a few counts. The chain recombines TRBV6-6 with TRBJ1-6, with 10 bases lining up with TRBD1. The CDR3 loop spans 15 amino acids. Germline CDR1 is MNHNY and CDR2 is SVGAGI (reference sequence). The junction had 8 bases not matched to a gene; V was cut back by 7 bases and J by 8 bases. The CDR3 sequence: CASKTTGGRDSPLHF. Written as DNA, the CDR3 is TGTGCCAGCAAAACGACAGGGGGCAGAGATTCACCCCTCCACTTT.

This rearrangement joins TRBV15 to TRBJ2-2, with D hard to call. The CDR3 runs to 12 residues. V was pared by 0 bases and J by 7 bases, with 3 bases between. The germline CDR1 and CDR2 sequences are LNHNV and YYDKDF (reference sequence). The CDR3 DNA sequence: TGTGCCACCAGCAGAGATCGCGGGGAGCTGTTTTTT. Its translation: CATSRDRGELFF.

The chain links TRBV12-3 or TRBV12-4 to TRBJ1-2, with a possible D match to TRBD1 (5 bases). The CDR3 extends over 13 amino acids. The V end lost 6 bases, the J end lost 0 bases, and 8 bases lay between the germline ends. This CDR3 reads CASSRQSNYGYTF. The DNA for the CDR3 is TGTGCCAGCAGCCGACAGTCTAACTATGGCTACACCTTC.

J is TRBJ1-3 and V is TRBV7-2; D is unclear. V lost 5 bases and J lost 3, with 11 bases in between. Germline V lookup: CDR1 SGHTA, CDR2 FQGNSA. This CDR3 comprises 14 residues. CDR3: CASSRGPLGNTIYF. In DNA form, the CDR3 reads TGTGCCAGCAGCCGGGGTCCTCTTGGAAACACCATATATTTT.

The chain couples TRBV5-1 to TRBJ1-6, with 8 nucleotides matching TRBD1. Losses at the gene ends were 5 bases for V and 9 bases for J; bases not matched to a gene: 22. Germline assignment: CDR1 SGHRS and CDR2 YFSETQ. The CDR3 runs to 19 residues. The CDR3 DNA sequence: TGCGCCAGCAGTGAGGGAGGCAGGGGGCGCGGAAACGTACGTTCACCCCTCCACTTT. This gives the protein CASSEGGRGRGNVRSPLHF.

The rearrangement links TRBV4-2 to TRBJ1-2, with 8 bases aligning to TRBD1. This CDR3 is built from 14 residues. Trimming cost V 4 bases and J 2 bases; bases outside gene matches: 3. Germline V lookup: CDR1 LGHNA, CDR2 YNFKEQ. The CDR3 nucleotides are TGTGCCAGCAGCCCGAGGACAGGGAACTATGGCTACACCTTC. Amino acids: CASSPRTGNYGYTF.

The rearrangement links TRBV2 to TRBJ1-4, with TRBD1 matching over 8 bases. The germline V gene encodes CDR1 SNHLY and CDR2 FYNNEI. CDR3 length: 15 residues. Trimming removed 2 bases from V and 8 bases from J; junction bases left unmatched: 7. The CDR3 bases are TGTGCCAGCAGTGAACTCGGGACAGGCGGAGAAAAACTGTTTTTT. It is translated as CASSELGTGGEKLFF.

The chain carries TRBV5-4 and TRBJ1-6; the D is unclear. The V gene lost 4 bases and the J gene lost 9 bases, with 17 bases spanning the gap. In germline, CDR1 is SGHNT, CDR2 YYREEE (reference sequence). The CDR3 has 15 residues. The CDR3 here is CASSPSQVEGSPLHF. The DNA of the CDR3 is TGTGCCAGCAGCCCAAGCCAGGTTGAGGGTTCACCCCTCCACTTT.

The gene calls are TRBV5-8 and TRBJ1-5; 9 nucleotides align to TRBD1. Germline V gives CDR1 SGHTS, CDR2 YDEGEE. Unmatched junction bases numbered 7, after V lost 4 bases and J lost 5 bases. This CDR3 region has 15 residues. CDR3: CASSRDREEDQPQHF. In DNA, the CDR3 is TGTGCCAGCAGCAGGGACAGGGAGGAGGATCAGCCCCAGCATTTT. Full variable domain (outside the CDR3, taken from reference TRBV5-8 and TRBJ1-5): EAGVTQSPTHLIKTRGQQATLRCSPISGHTSVYWYQQALGLGLQFLLWYDEGEERNRGNFPPRFSGRQFPNYSSELNVNALELEDSALYLCASSRDREEDQPQHFGDGTRLSIL.

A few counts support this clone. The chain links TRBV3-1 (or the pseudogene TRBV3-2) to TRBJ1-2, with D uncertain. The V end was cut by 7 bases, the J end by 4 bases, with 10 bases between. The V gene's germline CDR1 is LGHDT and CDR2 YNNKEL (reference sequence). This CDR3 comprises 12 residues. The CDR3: CASMTTGYGYTF. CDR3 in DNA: TGTGCCAGCATGACGACGGGCTATGGCTACACCTTC.

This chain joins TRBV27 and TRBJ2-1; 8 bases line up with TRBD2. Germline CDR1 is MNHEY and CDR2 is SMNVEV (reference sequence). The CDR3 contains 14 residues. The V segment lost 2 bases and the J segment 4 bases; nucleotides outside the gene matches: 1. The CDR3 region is CASSLAGGYNEQFF. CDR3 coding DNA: TGTGCCAGCAGTTTAGCGGGGGGATACAATGAGCAGTTCTTC.

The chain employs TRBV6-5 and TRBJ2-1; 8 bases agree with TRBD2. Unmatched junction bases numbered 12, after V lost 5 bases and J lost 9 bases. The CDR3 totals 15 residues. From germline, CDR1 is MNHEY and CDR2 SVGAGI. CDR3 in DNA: TGTGCCAGCAGTAGAGGAAGGACTAGCATTCTTGAGCAGTTCTTC. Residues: CASSRGRTSILEQFF.

CDR3 DNA: TGTGCCAGCACCCCAGACAGGCTCTCCTATGGCTACACCTTC. Translating gives CASTPDRLSYGYTF. The gene calls are TRBV6-5 and TRBJ1-2; tentative D call: TRBD1 (6 bases). Trimming shortened V by 7 bases and J by 4 bases, and 16 bases separated the two germline ends. The CDR3 contains 14 residues. Germline lookup yields CDR1 MNHEY and CDR2 SVGAGI.

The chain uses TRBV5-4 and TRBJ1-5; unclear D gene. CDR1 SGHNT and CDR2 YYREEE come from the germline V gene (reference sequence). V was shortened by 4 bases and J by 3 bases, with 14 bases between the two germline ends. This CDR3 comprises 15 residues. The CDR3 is CASSIYGLINQPQHF. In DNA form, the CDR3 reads TGTGCCAGCAGCATATACGGACTGATCAATCAGCCCCAGCATTTT.

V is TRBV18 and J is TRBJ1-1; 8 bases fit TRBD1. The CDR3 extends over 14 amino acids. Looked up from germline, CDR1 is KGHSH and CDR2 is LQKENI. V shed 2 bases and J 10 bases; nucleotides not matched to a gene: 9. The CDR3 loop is CASSPVGQGGAAFF. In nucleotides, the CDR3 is TGTGCCAGCTCACCAGTCGGACAGGGTGGTGCAGCTTTCTTT.